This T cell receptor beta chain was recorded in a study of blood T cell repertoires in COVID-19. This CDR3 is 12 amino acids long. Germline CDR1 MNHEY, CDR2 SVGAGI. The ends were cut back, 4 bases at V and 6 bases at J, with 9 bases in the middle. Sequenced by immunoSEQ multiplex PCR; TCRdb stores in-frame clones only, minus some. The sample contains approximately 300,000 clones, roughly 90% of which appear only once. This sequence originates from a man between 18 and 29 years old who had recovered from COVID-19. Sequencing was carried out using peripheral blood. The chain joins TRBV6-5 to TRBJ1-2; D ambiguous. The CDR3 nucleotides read TGTGCCAGCAGTTCCACCCCTAATGGCTACACCTTC. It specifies CASSSTPNGYTF.